A single sample gave rise to the 15 T cell receptor beta chains below, sequenced in a study of blood T cell repertoires in COVID-19. Assay: immunoSEQ multiplex PCR; the TCRdb copy retains only in-frame clones and omits some. The data hold over 300,000 clones, with around four fifths observed a single time. The sample was peripheral blood. The source is a woman aged 45-60 years with acute or convalescent COVID-19.

The V call is TRBV9, the J call TRBJ2-2; the D gene is possibly TRBD2 (6 bases). The V end lost 4 bases, the J end lost 0 bases, and 19 bases lay between the germline ends. CDR3 size: 18 residues. Germline CDR1 is SGDLS and CDR2 is YYNGEE. The CDR3 is CASSPHDRLVTNTGELFF. Written as DNA, the CDR3 is TGTGCCAGCAGCCCACACGATAGACTAGTCACGAACACCGGGGAGCTGTTTTTT.

This clone showed up just once. This sequence joins TRBV30 and TRBJ1-1; D remains ambiguous. The CDR3 covers 13 residues. The V end lost 0 bases, the J end lost 0 bases, and 5 bases lay between the germline ends. Germline-derived CDR1 and CDR2 are GTSNPN and SVGIG (reference sequence). CDR3 sequence reads: CAWSVSMNTEAFF. CDR3 in DNA: TGTGCCTGGAGTGTATCTATGAACACTGAAGCTTTCTTT.

This chain uses TRBV27 with TRBJ1-2, with 9 bases matching TRBD1. The germline V gene has CDR1 MNHEY and CDR2 SMNVEV (reference sequence). CDR3 length: 13 amino acids. With V trimmed by 5 bases and J by 3 bases, 1 base remained unmatched. CDR3 coding DNA: TGTGCCAGCAGTAACAGGGGGCACTATGGCTACACCTTC. This codes for CASSNRGHYGYTF.

In DNA, the CDR3 is TGTGCCAGCAGTGATTCAGGGGGCAACGCCTACAATGAGCAGTTCTTC. Residues: CASSDSGGNAYNEQFF. V and J are TRBV25-1 and TRBJ2-1; 8 bases line up with TRBD1. CDR3 length equals 16 residues. V shed 3 bases and J 2 bases; nucleotides not matched to a gene: 6. Per germline, CDR1 MGHDK and CDR2 SYGVNS.

The chain employs TRBV11-1 and TRBJ2-7; TRBD1 matches at 10 bases. Germline V gives CDR1 SGHAT, CDR2 FQDESV (reference sequence). CDR3 length: 14 amino acids. V shed 6 bases, J shed 7 bases, and the junction held 9 bases outside the gene matches. CDR3 sequence: CASSLPGQGSEQYF. For the CDR3, the DNA is TGTGCCAGCAGTTTACCGGGACAGGGGAGTGAGCAGTACTTC. The full variable domain, rest sourced from reference TRBV11-1 and TRBJ2-7, is EAEVAQSPRYKITEKSQAVAFWCDPISGHATLYWYRQILGQGPELLVQFQDESVVDDSQLPKDRFSAERLKGVDSTLKIQPAELGDSAMYLCASSLPGQGSEQYFGPGTRLTVT.

This clone was recorded once. The chain uses TRBV19 and TRBJ1-2; D is possibly TRBD1 (5 bases). The CDR3 consists of 12 residues. V was clipped by 9 bases and J by 4 bases, with 12 bases between them. The germline V gene encodes CDR1 LNHDA and CDR2 SQIVND (reference sequence). The DNA for the CDR3 is TGTGCCAGCAACGACAGAGGCTATGGCTACACCTTC. Translation: CASNDRGYGYTF.

This clone is a singleton in its sample. This chain connects TRBV10-3 to TRBJ2-1; 8 bases agree with TRBD2. V trimming: 1 base; J trimming: 7 bases; junction bases outside the gene matches: 6. The germline CDR1 and CDR2 sequences are ENHRY and SYGVKD. The CDR3 runs 15 residues. The CDR3 loop reads CAISEYGGAENEQFF. The CDR3 nucleotides are TGTGCCATCAGTGAGTACGGGGGGGCTGAGAATGAGCAGTTCTTC.

The chain carries TRBV9 and TRBJ1-1; 7 bases are a match to TRBD1. The germline gives CDR1 SGDLS, CDR2 YYNGEE. After removal of 3 bases from V and 2 bases from J, the junction contained 10 bases not matched to a gene. The CDR3 has 16 residues. CDR3 in amino acids: CASSAGTAEYNTEAFF. The CDR3 DNA sequence: TGTGCCAGCAGCGCGGGGACAGCAGAATATAACACTGAAGCTTTCTTT.

This clone was seen only once. V gene TRBV9 combines with J gene TRBJ1-2; TRBD1 matches 9 bases. The CDR3 runs to 14 residues. The junction had 2 bases not matched to a gene; V was cut back by 0 bases and J by 5 bases. Germline values: CDR1 SGDLS, CDR2 YYNGEE. The CDR3 nucleotides are TGTGCCAGCAGCGTAGCGGGACAGGGATATGGCTACACCTTC. Protein sequence: CASSVAGQGYGYTF. The full variable domain, its missing parts supplied by reference TRBV9 and TRBJ1-2, is DSGVTQTPKHLITATGQRVTLRCSPRSGDLSVYWYQQSLDQGLQFLIQYYNGEERAKGNILERFSAQQFPDLHSELNLSSLELGDSALYFCASSVAGQGYGYTFGSGTRLTVV.

The rearrangement links TRBV20-1 to TRBJ1-1; possible D gene TRBD1, 5 bases. Germline assignment: CDR1 DFQATT and CDR2 SNEGSKA (reference sequence). V was cut by 3 bases and J by 0 bases, with 14 bases left in between. The CDR3 has 15 amino acids. Written as DNA, the CDR3 is TGCAGTGCTAGTGACAGCGGAGGCATGAACACTGAAGCTTTCTTT. It is translated as CSASDSGGMNTEAFF.

V usage is TRBV3-1 (or the pseudogene TRBV3-2) and J usage is TRBJ2-7; 7 positions agree with TRBD1. Trimming removed 4 bases from V and 5 bases from J; junction bases left unmatched: 11. From germline, CDR1 is LGHDT and CDR2 YNNKEL (reference sequence). The length of the CDR3 is 15 residues. In DNA, the CDR3 is TGTGCCAGCAGCCCTACGGGACAGAACCTCCACGAGCAGTACTTC. Encoded protein: CASSPTGQNLHEQYF.

This clone was counted only a few times. The CDR3 is CASSEHGGRSYEQYV. CDR3 DNA sequence: TGTGCCAGCAGTGAACACGGGGGAAGATCCTACGAGCAGTACGTC. This rearrangement joins TRBV2 to TRBJ2-7; D might be TRBD2 (6 bases). The CDR3 sequence is 15 residues long. V lost 2 bases, J lost 1 base, and 12 bases lay in between. The germline gives CDR1 SNHLY, CDR2 FYNNEI.

This clone was seen once. The chain is built from TRBV19 and TRBJ1-3, with no clear D. Germline V lookup: CDR1 LNHDA, CDR2 SQIVND (reference sequence). V dropped 6 bases and J dropped 4 bases, with 13 bases sitting between them. This CDR3 is built from 14 residues. The CDR3 nucleotides read TGTGCCAGTAGATATTCAGGAGGCGGAAACACCATATATTTT. It is translated as CASRYSGGGNTIYF. The full variable domain, rest sourced from reference TRBV19 and TRBJ1-3, is DGGITQSPKYLFRKEGQNVTLSCEQNLNHDAMYWYRQDPGQGLRLIYYSQIVNDFQKGDIAEGYSVSREKKESFPLTVTSAQKNPTAFYLCASRYSGGGNTIYFGEGSWLTVV.

The chain combines TRBV2 with TRBJ2-5; D is possibly TRBD1 (6 bases). The V and J ends lost 1 base and 1 base respectively, with 16 bases between them. The CDR3 runs 17 residues. Looked up from germline, CDR1 is SNHLY and CDR2 is FYNNEI. The CDR3 coding sequence is TGTGCCAGCAGTGAAGTTGAGGGGTTAGGGGGCCAAGAGACCCAGTACTTC. Translation: CASSEVEGLGGQETQYF.

This clone was found once. The chain combines TRBV5-4 with TRBJ2-4; a weak D match, TRBD2 (6 bases). The CDR3 is 17 amino acids. The V end lost 2 bases, the J end lost 0 bases, and 15 bases lay between the germline ends. The germline V gene has CDR1 SGHNT and CDR2 YYREEE (reference sequence). CDR3 protein: CASSFSWGGEAKNIQYF. The CDR3 nucleotides read TGTGCCAGCAGCTTTTCCTGGGGCGGGGAAGCCAAAAACATTCAGTACTTC.